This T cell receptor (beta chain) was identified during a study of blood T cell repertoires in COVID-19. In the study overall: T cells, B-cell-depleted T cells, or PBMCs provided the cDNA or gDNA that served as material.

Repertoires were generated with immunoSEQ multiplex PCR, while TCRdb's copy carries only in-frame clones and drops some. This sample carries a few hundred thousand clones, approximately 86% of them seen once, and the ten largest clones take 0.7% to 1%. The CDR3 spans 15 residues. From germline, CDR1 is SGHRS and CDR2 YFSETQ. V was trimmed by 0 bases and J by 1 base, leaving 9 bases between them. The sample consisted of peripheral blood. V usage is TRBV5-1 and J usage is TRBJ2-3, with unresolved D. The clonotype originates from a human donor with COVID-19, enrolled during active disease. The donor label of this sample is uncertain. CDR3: CASSLASARTDTQYF. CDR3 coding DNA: TGCGCCAGCAGCTTGGCCAGCGCCCGCACAGATACGCAGTATTTT.